The next 14 T cell receptor beta chains were all read from a single sample in a study of cytomegalovirus exposure and HLA in healthy donors. The data were produced by immunoSEQ multiplex PCR, yet TCRdb's version contains in-frame clones alone and is incomplete. The repertoire consists of 150,000 to 200,000 clones, with 80% to 90% occurring once and the leading ten covering more than 1.3%. Source material: PBMCs. The receptors come from a woman younger than 45 in good health and CMV-seronegative.

The V and J genes are TRBV6-1 and TRBJ2-1, with 8 bases that match TRBD2. Germline lookup yields CDR1 MNHNS and CDR2 SASEGT. The CDR3 runs 13 residues. V dropped 10 bases and J dropped 4; count of bases not matched to a gene: 6. CDR3 in DNA: TGTGCCACAAAACTAGCGGTTTACAATGAGCAGTTCTTC. As protein: CATKLAVYNEQFF.

This rearrangement joins TRBV7-9 to TRBJ2-7, with D maybe TRBD1 (5 bases). V shed 4 bases and J shed 1 base, with 8 bases lying between them. This CDR3 is 13 amino acids long. Germline CDR1 is SEHNR and CDR2 is FQNEAQ (reference sequence). CDR3 in DNA: TGTGCCAGCAGCTCGACAGTTTCCTACGAGCAGTACTTC. Amino acid sequence: CASSSTVSYEQYF.

On this clone: Other DNA variants within this sample encode the same CDR3. The chain recombines TRBV5-4 with TRBJ2-7; 7 bases are a match to TRBD2. There are 14 residues in the CDR3. CDR1 and CDR2 (germline): SGHNT, YYREEE (reference sequence). The trim removed 0 bases at V and 3 bases at J, leaving 3 bases unmatched. The DNA of the CDR3 is TGTGCCAGCAGCTTGGGGGGGGGTTACTACGAGCAGTACTTC. Its protein is CASSLGGGYYEQYF.

The rearrangement joins TRBV4-1 to TRBJ1-6; maybe TRBD1 (5 bases). Trimming left V 0 bases short and J 10 bases short, with 22 bases between. CDR1 and CDR2 from the germline V gene are MGHRA and YSYEKL. This CDR3 is 18 amino acids long. The CDR3 nucleotides read TGCGCCAGCAGCCAAGAACTGCAAGTGTTGACAGCCCGATCACCCCTCCACTTT. Residues: CASSQELQVLTARSPLHF.

The chain joins TRBV4-3 to TRBJ2-7; D is perhaps TRBD2 (5 bases). The V and J ends lost 4 bases and 1 base respectively, with 8 bases between them. The CDR3 is 13 residues long. Per the germline V gene, CDR1 is LGHNA and CDR2 is YSLEER. The CDR3 sequence is CASSPRVSYEQYF. DNA for the CDR3: TGCGCCAGCAGCCCGAGGGTGTCCTACGAGCAGTACTTC.

The V and J genes are TRBV5-1 and TRBJ2-3; 13 bases fit TRBD2. Germline V lookup: CDR1 SGHRS, CDR2 YFSETQ. Trimming removed 1 base from V and 6 bases from J; junction bases left unmatched: 5. The CDR3 runs to 16 residues. For the CDR3, the DNA is TGCGCCAGCAGCTTGACTAGCGGGGGGGCCTGGGATACGCAGTATTTT. It yields the protein CASSLTSGGAWDTQYF.

This clone appeared once. J is TRBJ2-1 and V is TRBV5-1, with D perhaps matching TRBD2 (5 bases). Per the germline V gene, CDR1 is SGHRS and CDR2 is YFSETQ. The CDR3 runs 16 residues. V dropped 0 bases and J dropped 3 bases, with 13 bases sitting between them. Here the CDR3 DNA reads TGCGCCAGCAGCTTGGCGGAGGCCCTTATCTACAATGAGCAGTTCTTC. It encodes CASSLAEALIYNEQFF. Based on the CDR3 plus reference TRBV5-1 and TRBJ2-1, the full variable domain is KAGVTQTPRYLIKTRGQQVTLSCSPISGHRSVSWYQQTPGQGLQFLFEYFSETQRNKGNFPGRFSGRQFSNSRSEMNVSTLELGDSALYLCASSLAEALIYNEQFFGPGTRLTVL.

This clone appeared a single time. The rearrangement links TRBV5-6 to TRBJ1-3, with TRBD1 as a possible D gene (5 bases). This CDR3 contains 14 residues. Germline V lookup: CDR1 SGHDT, CDR2 YYEEEE. With 2 bases removed from V and 4 bases from J, the gap between germline ends came to 10 bases. The CDR3 region is CASSFSGFGNTIYF. The CDR3 region has the DNA TGTGCCAGCAGCTTTTCAGGGTTCGGAAACACCATATATTTT.

The chain links TRBV6-5 to TRBJ2-7; 9 bases map to TRBD1. The germline CDR1 and CDR2 sequences are MNHEY and SVGAGI. The ends lost 5 bases at V and 2 bases at J; junction bases unmatched: 7. This CDR3 has 15 amino acids. CDR3: CASSGDREGTYEQYF. As DNA, the CDR3 is TGTGCCAGCAGTGGGGACAGGGAAGGAACCTACGAGCAGTACTTC.

The gene calls are TRBV11-2 and TRBJ1-2; 7 bases align to TRBD1. The germline gives CDR1 SGHAT, CDR2 FQNNGV. V trimming: 5 bases; J trimming: 5 bases; junction bases outside the gene matches: 8. CDR3 size: 14 residues. CDR3 DNA sequence: TGTGCCAGCAGCATCCCGGGACAGACTTATGGCTACACCTTC. It encodes CASSIPGQTYGYTF.

The chain recombines TRBV5-6 with TRBJ2-4; 8 bases are shared with TRBD1. CDR3 length: 16 amino acids. V dropped 4 bases and J dropped 1; count of bases not matched to a gene: 7. CDR1 and CDR2 (germline): SGHDT, YYEEEE. Here the CDR3 DNA reads TGTGCCAGCAGCACGCAGGGGGCGTGGGCCAAAAACATTCAGTACTTC. Its protein product is CASSTQGAWAKNIQYF. Variable domain in full (rest from reference TRBV5-6 and TRBJ2-4): DAGVTQSPTHLIKTRGQQVTLRCSPKSGHDTVSWYQQALGQGPQFIFQYYEEEERQRGNFPDRFSGHQFPNYSSELNVNALLLGDSALYLCASSTQGAWAKNIQYFGAGTRLSVL.

V and J are TRBV2 and TRBJ1-4; 9 bases are shared with TRBD1. Germline-derived CDR1 and CDR2 are SNHLY and FYNNEI. Trimming removed 4 bases from V and 0 bases from J; junction bases left unmatched: 3. This CDR3 has 16 residues. Written as DNA, the CDR3 is TGTGCCAGCAGTGGGGACAGGGTCTCAACTAATGAAAAACTGTTTTTT. Translation: CASSGDRVSTNEKLFF. Combining the CDR3 with reference TRBV2 and TRBJ1-4 gives the whole variable domain EPEVTQTPSHQVTQMGQEVILRCVPISNHLYFYWYRQILGQKVEFLVSFYNNEISEKSEIFDDQFSVERPDGSNFTLKIRSTKLEDSAMYFCASSGDRVSTNEKLFFGSGTQLSVL.

The chain recombines TRBV7-2 with TRBJ1-5; possibly TRBD1 for D (6 bases). V shed 0 bases and J shed 4 bases, with 10 bases lying between them. CDR1 is SGHTA and CDR2 is FQGNSA in the germline V gene. This CDR3 comprises 15 residues. CDR3 in amino acids: CASSLAGQLNQPQHF. In DNA form, the CDR3 reads TGTGCCAGCAGCTTAGCGGGACAATTGAATCAGCCCCAGCATTTT.

The chain joins TRBV11-3 to TRBJ2-5, with 9 bases that match TRBD1. Looked up from germline, CDR1 is SGHNT and CDR2 is YENEEA. Unmatched junction bases numbered 3, after V lost 4 bases and J lost 0 bases. CDR3 length: 15 residues. CDR3 sequence: CASSSQGADQETQYF. CDR3 bases: TGTGCCAGCAGCTCACAGGGGGCTGACCAAGAGACCCAGTACTTC.